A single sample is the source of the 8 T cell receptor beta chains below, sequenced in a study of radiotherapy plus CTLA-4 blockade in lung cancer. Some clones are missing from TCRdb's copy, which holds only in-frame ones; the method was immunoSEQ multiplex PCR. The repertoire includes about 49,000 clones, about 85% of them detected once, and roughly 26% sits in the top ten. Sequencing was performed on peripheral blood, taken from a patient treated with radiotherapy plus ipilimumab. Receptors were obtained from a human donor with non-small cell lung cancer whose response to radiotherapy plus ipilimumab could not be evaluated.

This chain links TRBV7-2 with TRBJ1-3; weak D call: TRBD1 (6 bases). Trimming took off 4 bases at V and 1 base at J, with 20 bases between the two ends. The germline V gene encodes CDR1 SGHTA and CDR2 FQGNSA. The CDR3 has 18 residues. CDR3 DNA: TGTGCCAGCAGCTCCCAACTGAGGGGGTTTAGTTCTGGAAACACCATATATTTT. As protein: CASSSQLRGFSSGNTIYF.

The CDR3: CASRSTGFGADTQYF. The CDR3 nucleotides are TGTGCCAGCAGATCTACAGGGTTTGGCGCAGATACGCAGTATTTT. The rearrangement links TRBV2 to TRBJ2-3; D possibly corresponds to TRBD1 (6 bases). The V gene lost 6 bases and the J gene lost 4 bases, with 17 bases spanning the gap. Germline values: CDR1 SNHLY, CDR2 FYNNEI. The CDR3 length is 15 residues. Combining the CDR3 with reference TRBV2 and TRBJ2-3 gives the whole variable domain EPEVTQTPSHQVTQMGQEVILRCVPISNHLYFYWYRQILGQKVEFLVSFYNNEISEKSEIFDDQFSVERPDGSNFTLKIRSTKLEDSAMYFCASRSTGFGADTQYFGPGTRLTVL.

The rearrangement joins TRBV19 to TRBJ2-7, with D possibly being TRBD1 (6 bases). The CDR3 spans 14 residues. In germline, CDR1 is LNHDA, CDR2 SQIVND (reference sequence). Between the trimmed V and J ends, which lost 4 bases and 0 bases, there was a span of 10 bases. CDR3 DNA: TGTGCCAGTAGTACCACAGGGAGCTCCTACGAGCAGTACTTC. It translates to CASSTTGSSYEQYF.

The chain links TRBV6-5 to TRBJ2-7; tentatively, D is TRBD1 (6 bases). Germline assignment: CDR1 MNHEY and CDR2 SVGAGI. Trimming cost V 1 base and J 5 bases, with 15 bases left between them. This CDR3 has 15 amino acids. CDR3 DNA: TGTGCCAGCAGTTACTATACCCGACCAGGGGACGAGCAGTACTTC. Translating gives CASSYYTRPGDEQYF.

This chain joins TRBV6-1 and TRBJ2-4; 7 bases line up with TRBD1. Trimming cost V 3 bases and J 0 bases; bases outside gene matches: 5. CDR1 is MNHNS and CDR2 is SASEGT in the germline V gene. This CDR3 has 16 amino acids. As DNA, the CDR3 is TGTGCCAGCAGTGACCGACAGGGCCTAGCCAAAAACATTCAGTACTTC. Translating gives CASSDRQGLAKNIQYF.

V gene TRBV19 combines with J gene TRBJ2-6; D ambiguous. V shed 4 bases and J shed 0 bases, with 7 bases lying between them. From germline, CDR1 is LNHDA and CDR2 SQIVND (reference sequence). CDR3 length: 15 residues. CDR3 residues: CASSRGFSGANVLTF. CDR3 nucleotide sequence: TGTGCCAGTAGTAGAGGATTCTCTGGGGCCAACGTCCTGACTTTC.

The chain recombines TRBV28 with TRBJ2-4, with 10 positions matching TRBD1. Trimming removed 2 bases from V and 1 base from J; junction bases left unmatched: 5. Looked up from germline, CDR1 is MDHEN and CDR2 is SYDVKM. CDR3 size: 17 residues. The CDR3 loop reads CASSLPRTGGAKNIQYF. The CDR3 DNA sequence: TGTGCCAGCAGTTTACCCAGGACAGGGGGGGCCAAAAACATTCAGTACTTC.

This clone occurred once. In DNA form, the CDR3 reads TGCGCCAGCAGCCCCCGGACTAGCGCCGGGGAGCTGTTTTTT. Residues: CASSPRTSAGELFF. The genes are TRBV5-1 and TRBJ2-2; 9 positions match TRBD2. This CDR3 has 14 residues. Germline lookup yields CDR1 SGHRS and CDR2 YFSETQ. Unmatched junction bases numbered 4, after V lost 4 bases and J lost 6 bases.